The source of this T cell receptor beta chain is a study of cytomegalovirus exposure and HLA in healthy donors. Germline-derived CDR1 and CDR2 are LNHDA and SQIVND (reference sequence). Deletions cut 3 bases from V and 0 bases from J, with 10 bases between. The CDR3 covers 15 residues. Study-wide results and caveats: In the analysis, some V segments, TRBV6-2 and TRBV6-3 included, were excluded as indistinguishable. In a later analysis, TCR beta V- and J-gene trimming was associated with a missense DCLRE1C variant. In a later analysis, HLA-C alleles had the fewest associated TCRs, DRB1 alleles the most. Among the most significant clusters, several appeared linked to common viral pathogens in a later analysis.

In the PCR, 60 Vbeta and 13 Jbeta primers were used. Generated by immunoSEQ multiplex PCR, the TCRdb table keeps only in-frame clones and is missing some. The sample comprises 200,000 or so clones, 70% to 80% of which are singletons, and around 0.42% rests with the top ten. With respect to this clone: As yet, its antigen is unknown.

The rearrangement joins TRBV19 to TRBJ2-3; weak D call: TRBD2 (5 bases). The TCR originated in a male donor in good health and CMV-seropositive. Sequenced material: PBMCs. The CDR3 reads CASSIPSGSTDTQYF. Here the CDR3 DNA reads TGTGCCAGTAGTATCCCAAGCGGTAGCACAGATACGCAGTATTTT.